These 16 T cell receptor beta chains were sequenced from one sample in a study of cytomegalovirus exposure and HLA in healthy donors. Primers: 60 Vbeta forward and 13 Jbeta reverse. The protocol was immunoSEQ multiplex PCR, while the TCRdb copy is restricted to in-frame clones and leaves out a portion. Its listing shows about 200,000 clones. Source material: PBMCs. These receptors all stem from a man aged 25 to 45 in good health and CMV-seronegative.

The gene calls are TRBV30 and TRBJ2-5; 13 bases match TRBD2. V lost 3 bases, J lost 1 base, and 8 bases stayed unmatched. The CDR3 contains 17 residues. The germline gives CDR1 GTSNPN, CDR2 SVGIG (reference sequence). The CDR3 spells CAWSGGLAGDTQETQYF. The CDR3 coding sequence is TGTGCCTGGAGCGGCGGACTAGCGGGGGATACCCAAGAGACCCAGTACTTC. Complete variable domain (other parts from reference TRBV30 and TRBJ2-5): SQTIHQWPATLVQPVGSPLSLECTVEGTSNPNLYWYRQAAGRGLQLLFYSVGIGQISSEVPQNLSASRPQDRQFILSSKKLLLSDSGFYLCAWSGGLAGDTQETQYFGPGTRLLVL.

The chain has TRBV7-8 and TRBJ2-1; TRBD1 matches 7 bases. V was pared by 5 bases and J by 4 bases, with 2 bases of the junction left unmatched. The CDR3 has 13 amino acids. Germline V gene lookup returns CDR1 SGHVS and CDR2 FQNEAQ. Written as DNA, the CDR3 is TGTGCCAGCAGCCGGGGACAGTACAATGAGCAGTTCTTC. Translated: CASSRGQYNEQFF.

The rearrangement links TRBV19 to TRBJ2-6; 10 nucleotides agree with TRBD1. The CDR3 sequence is 18 residues long. Per germline, CDR1 LNHDA and CDR2 SQIVND (reference sequence). With V trimmed by 5 bases and J by 0 bases, 7 bases remained unmatched. CDR3 bases: TGTGCCAGTAGTCACGGGGGACAGGGGCTCTCTGGGGCCAACGTCCTGACTTTC. It specifies CASSHGGQGLSGANVLTF.

The V gene is TRBV27, the J gene TRBJ1-5; D not resolved. Germline loops: CDR1 MNHEY, CDR2 SMNVEV (reference sequence). The V and J ends lost 0 bases and 3 bases respectively, with 12 bases between them. CDR3 length equals 16 residues. The CDR3 protein is CASSLSRAALNQPQHF. In nucleotides, the CDR3 is TGTGCCAGCAGTTTATCGAGGGCAGCCCTCAATCAGCCCCAGCATTTT.

The chain has TRBV30 and TRBJ1-4; D is undetermined. Germline assignment: CDR1 GTSNPN and CDR2 SVGIG (reference sequence). Deletions cut 4 bases from V and 7 bases from J, with 10 bases between. The CDR3 totals 12 residues. The CDR3 bases are TGTGCCTGGACCGTACACCGTGAAAAACTGTTTTTT. Translated: CAWTVHREKLFF.

This rearrangement joins TRBV30 to TRBJ1-5, with D tentatively TRBD1 (5 bases). Germline V gene lookup returns CDR1 GTSNPN and CDR2 SVGIG (reference sequence). Between the trimmed V and J ends, which lost 3 bases and 3 bases, there was a span of 12 bases. The CDR3 is made up of 14 amino acids. CDR3 DNA sequence: TGTGCCTGGAGGCACCCAGGGTCCAATCAGCCCCAGCATTTT. Protein product: CAWRHPGSNQPQHF. The whole variable domain, filled in from reference TRBV30 and TRBJ1-5, reads SQTIHQWPATLVQPVGSPLSLECTVEGTSNPNLYWYRQAAGRGLQLLFYSVGIGQISSEVPQNLSASRPQDRQFILSSKKLLLSDSGFYLCAWRHPGSNQPQHFGDGTRLSIL.

The chain carries TRBV10-1 and TRBJ2-2, with TRBD1 as a possible D gene (6 bases). Germline-derived CDR1 and CDR2 are WNHNN and SYGVQD (reference sequence). Between the trimmed V and J ends, which lost 5 bases and 2 bases, there was a span of 12 bases. The length of the CDR3 is 15 residues. CDR3 nucleotides: TGCGCCAGCAGTAAAGGACAGCTTAACACCGGGGAGCTGTTTTTT. Amino acids: CASSKGQLNTGELFF.

The chain links TRBV29-1 to TRBJ2-7, with D possibly being TRBD1 (5 bases). Germline V gives CDR1 SQVTM, CDR2 ANQGSEA. The germline V and J ends were trimmed by 3 bases and 4 bases, with 10 bases remaining between them. The CDR3 is made up of 12 amino acids. The CDR3 DNA is TGCAGCGTTGAGGGGCGAGAATACGAGCAGTACTTC. Protein: CSVEGREYEQYF.

This chain joins TRBV28 and TRBJ1-1; TRBD1 is a possible D gene (6 bases). This CDR3 region has 17 residues. CDR1 and CDR2 (germline): MDHEN, SYDVKM. Trimming took 6 bases from V and 4 from J, leaving 24 bases between them. In DNA form, the CDR3 reads TGTGCCAGCAGAACACAAGCAGGGGTAGGAAGCAGCACTGAAGCTTTCTTT. It is translated as CASRTQAGVGSSTEAFF.

V is TRBV18 and J is TRBJ1-1; D unclear. The CDR3 runs to 16 residues. Trimming pared 4 bases from V and 1 base from J, leaving 16 bases between. Germline-derived CDR1 and CDR2 are KGHSH and LQKENI. In DNA form, the CDR3 reads TGTGCCAGCTCACGGGCCCGAGGTGAGGGGAACACTGAAGCTTTCTTT. As protein: CASSRARGEGNTEAFF.

The V gene is TRBV27, the J gene TRBJ2-5; no firm D call. This CDR3 is 14 amino acids long. Germline CDR1 is MNHEY and CDR2 is SMNVEV (reference sequence). Trimming shortened V by 3 bases and J by 5 bases, and 13 bases separated the two germline ends. The CDR3 reads CASSLKRIRETQYF. In DNA form, the CDR3 reads TGTGCCAGCAGTTTGAAGCGAATCCGGGAGACCCAGTACTTC.

V usage is TRBV4-1 and J usage is TRBJ1-2, with 9 positions matching TRBD1. The V gene's germline CDR1 is MGHRA and CDR2 YSYEKL. With V trimmed by 0 bases and J by 2 bases, 13 bases remained unmatched. The CDR3 is 19 amino acids. CDR3 DNA: TGCGCCAGCAGCCAAGAGGAGGAATGGACAGGGGCAAGGAACTATGGCTACACCTTC. Translation: CASSQEEEWTGARNYGYTF.

This sequence joins TRBV28 and TRBJ1-2; possible D gene TRBD1, 5 bases. This CDR3 is 13 amino acids long. The V and J ends lost 4 bases and 2 bases respectively, with 8 bases between them. Germline V gives CDR1 MDHEN, CDR2 SYDVKM. Here the CDR3 reads CASSSGQNYGYTF. CDR3 bases: TGTGCCAGCAGTTCAGGGCAGAACTATGGCTACACCTTC.

The chain recombines TRBV4-3 with TRBJ2-7, with 8 bases aligning to TRBD2. This CDR3 has 18 amino acids. The V segment lost 3 bases and the J segment 3 bases; nucleotides outside the gene matches: 16. The germline gives CDR1 LGHNA, CDR2 YSLEER. The CDR3 nucleotides read TGCGCCAGCAGCCAGGACCCGGGGGGGGCGGGAAGTGGCTACGAGCAGTACTTC. Translated: CASSQDPGGAGSGYEQYF.

The rearrangement links TRBV7-7 to TRBJ2-2, with TRBD1 identical over 7 bases. The CDR3 runs 15 residues. The V and J ends lost 2 bases and 0 bases, in that order; junction bases with no gene match: 0. Germline V gives CDR1 SSHAT, CDR2 FNYEAQ (reference sequence). The CDR3 DNA is TGTGCCAGCAGCTTACAGGGGGCGAACACCGGGGAGCTGTTTTTT. Amino acid sequence: CASSLQGANTGELFF.

The CDR3 loop is CASSLATGTNEKLFF. The CDR3 DNA is TGTGCCAGCAGCTTAGCGACGGGAACTAATGAAAAACTGTTTTTT. The rearrangement uses TRBV7-8 and TRBJ1-4; D uncertain. V dropped 0 bases and J dropped 1 base, with 6 bases sitting between them. The CDR3 is 15 amino acids. Germline V gene sequence: CDR1 SGHVS, CDR2 FQNEAQ.